The 8 T cell receptor beta chains presented below share a single source sample, sequenced in a study of T-cell reconstitution after alpha-beta-depleted transplantation in children. Molecular barcoding with unique molecular identifiers was used for the TCRbeta library. TCRdb re-analysed the PCR reads in MiXCR, keeping a single row per CDR3 protein. The sample lists about 230,000 distinct CDR3 sequences, 9% to 10% occurring once. The sample was PBMCs from the stem cell graft donor, taken from the stem cell graft. Source of these receptors: a human donor who donated a stem cell graft to a child with SCID.

At least ten counts were recorded for this clonotype. The rearrangement uses TRBV20-1 and TRBJ2-5, with D unclear. Trimming removed 2 bases from V and 5 bases from J, with 9 bases in between. Germline V gene sequence: CDR1 DFQATT, CDR2 SNEGSKA (reference sequence). The CDR3 consists of 12 residues. The CDR3 DNA reads TGCAGTGCTAGAAACGGGTTGGAGACCCAGTACTTC. Translated: CSARNGLETQYF.

This clonotype was seen at least ten times. The chain combines TRBV27 with TRBJ2-3; D gene uncertain. This CDR3 region has 14 residues. The germline gives CDR1 MNHEY, CDR2 SMNVEV (reference sequence). The V and J ends lost 4 bases and 0 bases respectively, with 8 bases between them. CDR3 in amino acids: CASSSTYSTDTQYF. CDR3 nucleotide sequence: TGTGCCAGCAGTTCAACCTATAGCACAGATACGCAGTATTTT.

The chain couples TRBV21-1 to TRBJ2-7; the D call in the table, TRBD1, was not verified against the DNA. TRBV21-1 is described as a pseudogene. The CDR3 loop spans 15 amino acids. DNA for the CDR3: TGTGCCAGCAGCCACGGGGGGGACATAGCCTACGAGCAGTACTTC. Protein sequence: CASSHGGDIAYEQYF.

This clonotype was seen ten or more times. V is TRBV2 and J is TRBJ1-1; D ambiguous. The CDR3 length is 11 residues. Trimming shortened V by 5 bases and J by 7 bases, and 8 bases separated the two germline ends. Germline assignment: CDR1 SNHLY and CDR2 FYNNEI. CDR3 sequence: CASSPFNEAFF. The CDR3 DNA reads as TGTGCCAGCAGTCCCTTCAATGAAGCTTTCTTT.

This clonotype was observed at least ten times. The J gene is TRBJ2-1, the V gene TRBV3-1; D gene unclear. The CDR3 is 15 residues long. The V gene's germline CDR1 is LGHDT and CDR2 YNNKEL (reference sequence). V lost 0 bases and J lost 7, with 13 bases in between. The CDR3 region has the DNA TGTGCCAGCAGCCAAGATATGAAACGGGCGAATGAGCAGTTCTTC. This codes for CASSQDMKRANEQFF.

This clonotype was detected ten times or more. The chain couples TRBV11-2 to TRBJ2-1; the D is unclear. CDR1 and CDR2 (germline): SGHAT, FQNNGV. CDR3 length equals 16 residues. V gave up 1 base and J gave up 2 bases, with 12 bases separating them. The CDR3 is CASSLGYPFTYNEQFF. For the CDR3, the DNA is TGTGCCAGCAGCTTAGGTTACCCGTTTACCTACAATGAGCAGTTCTTC.

This clonotype was detected many times. The V call is TRBV29-1, the J call TRBJ1-4; D not certain. CDR3 size: 12 residues. Trimming stripped 4 bases from V and 2 bases from J, with 5 bases between. Germline values: CDR1 SQVTM, CDR2 ANQGSEA. CDR3 protein: CSVVGTNEKLFF. As DNA, the CDR3 is TGCAGCGTTGTTGGGACTAATGAAAAACTGTTTTTT.

This chain connects TRBV11-1 to TRBJ2-2; perhaps D is TRBD1 or TRBD2 (5 bases each). V lost 10 bases, J lost 3 bases, and 27 bases lay in between. Germline CDR1 SGHAT, CDR2 FQDESV (reference sequence). The CDR3 sequence is 18 residues long. The CDR3 DNA reads TGTGCCATCAAAAGGGGACCAGTTAATAGGGGTGACACCGGGGAGCTGTTTTTT. Amino acid sequence: CAIKRGPVNRGDTGELFF.